This T cell receptor (beta chain) was obtained from a study of T cell responses to AZD1222 COVID-19 vaccine. Remarks on this clone: Its antigen remains unidentified.

The assay was immunoSEQ multiplex PCR, and TCRdb's table has in-frame clones only and misses some. The sample contains 100,000 to 150,000 clones, over 75% of which appear only once. Germline V gene sequence: CDR1 LGHDT, CDR2 YNNKEL (reference sequence). This CDR3 is built from 13 residues. V was shortened by 3 bases and J by 2 bases, with 8 bases between the two germline ends. Study-level results: Baseline seropositivity occurred in only a handful of AZD1222 recipients. Clonal diversity may have been underestimated, and the donors were mostly white British, with more females than males. The peak T cell response came first, and repertoires were sampled only after it. Regions left unmutated in variants are reportedly the target of nearly half of spike-specific TCRs.

The V call is TRBV3-1 (or the pseudogene TRBV3-2), the J call TRBJ2-7; D gene unclear. The specimen comprised peripheral blood, sampled on day 0 of AZD1222 vaccination. The source of this sequence is an adult in good health. CDR3 sequence reads: CASSHAATYEQYF. The CDR3 nucleotides are TGTGCCAGCAGCCACGCTGCAACCTACGAGCAGTACTTC.